This T cell receptor (beta chain) was retrieved from a study of Ad26.COV2.S vaccination and SARS-CoV-2 variants. Stated treatment: roughly 18 received Ad26.COV2.S at low or high dose, single or two shots; about 5 received placebo; per-sample allocation not given. Sampling was done on day 63 after the first vaccine or placebo injection. The data were produced by immunoSEQ multiplex PCR, yet TCRdb's version contains in-frame clones alone and is incomplete. This table holds about 480,000 clones, roughly 87% found once. Germline V gives CDR1 PRHDT, CDR2 FYEKMQ (reference sequence). The V end lost 6 bases, the J end lost 4 bases, and 18 bases lay between the germline ends. The CDR3 length is 16 residues.

The receptor was isolated from a person aged 18-60 years who received the Ad26.COV2.S COVID-19 vaccine or a placebo. The sample in question was peripheral blood, obtained in a trial of Ad26.COV2.S vaccine versus placebo. The chain employs TRBV13 and TRBJ2-2, with D perhaps assigned TRBD1 or TRBD2 (6 bases each). Here the CDR3 reads CASRPEGGRSTGELFF. The CDR3 DNA sequence: TGTGCCAGCAGGCCCGAGGGGGGACGCAGCACCGGGGAGCTGTTTTTT.